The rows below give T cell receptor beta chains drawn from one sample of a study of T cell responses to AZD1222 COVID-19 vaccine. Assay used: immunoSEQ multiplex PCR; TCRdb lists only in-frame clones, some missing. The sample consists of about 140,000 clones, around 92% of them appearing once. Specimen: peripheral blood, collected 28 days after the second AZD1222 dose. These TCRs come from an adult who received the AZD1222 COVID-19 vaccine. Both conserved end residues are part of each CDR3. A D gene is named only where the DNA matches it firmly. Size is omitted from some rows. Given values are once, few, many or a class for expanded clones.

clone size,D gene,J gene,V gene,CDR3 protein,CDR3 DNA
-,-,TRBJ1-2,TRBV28,CASTQPGSPNYGYTF,TGTGCCAGCACCCAACCAGGGTCGCCTAACTATGGCTACACCTTC
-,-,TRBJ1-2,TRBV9,CASSVGPDLYGYTF,TGTGCCAGCAGCGTAGGTCCCGACCTCTATGGCTACACCTTC
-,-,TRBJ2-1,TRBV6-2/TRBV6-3,CASSSNIAQGGRHNEQFF,TGTGCCAGCAGTTCCAACATTGCTCAGGGTGGGAGGCACAATGAGCAGTTCTTC
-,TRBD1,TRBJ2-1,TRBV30,CAWTRQGVVEQFF,TGTGCCTGGACTCGACAGGGGGTAGTTGAGCAGTTCTTC
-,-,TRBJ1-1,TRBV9,CASSLGPPGEAFF,TGTGCCAGCAGCTTAGGGCCGCCCGGTGAAGCTTTCTTT
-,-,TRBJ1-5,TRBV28,CASSLGYQPQHF,TGTGCCAGCAGCCTAGGGTATCAGCCCCAGCATTTT
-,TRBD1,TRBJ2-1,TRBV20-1,CSASGTGFGEQFF,TGCAGTGCTAGTGGGACAGGTTTCGGGGAGCAGTTCTTC
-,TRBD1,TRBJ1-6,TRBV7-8,CASSSNRGRVFSPLHF,TGTGCCAGCAGCTCGAACAGGGGGCGAGTTTTTTCACCCCTCCACTTT
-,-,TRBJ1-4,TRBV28,CASRESAPKGLFF,TGTGCCAGCAGGGAGTCGGCCCCGAAGGGACTGTTTTTT
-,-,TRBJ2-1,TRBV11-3,CASSSLEGGEQFF,TGTGCCAGCAGCTCCTTGGAGGGGGGGGAGCAGTTCTTC
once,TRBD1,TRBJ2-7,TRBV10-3,CAISRDRGSYEQYF,TGTGCCATCAGTCGGGACAGGGGATCGTACGAGCAGTACTTC
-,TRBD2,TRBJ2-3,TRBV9,CASSRLAGPTDTQYF,TGTGCCAGCAGCAGACTAGCGGGGCCCACAGATACGCAGTATTTT
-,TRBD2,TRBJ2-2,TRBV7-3,CASSTGLANTGELFF,TGTGCCAGCAGCACGGGACTAGCGAACACCGGGGAGCTGTTTTTT
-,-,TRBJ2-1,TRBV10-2,CASSELGESNEQFF,TGCGCCAGCAGTGAGTTGGGGGAGAGTAATGAGCAGTTCTTC
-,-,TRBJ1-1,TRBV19,CASSRDLNTEAFF,TGTGCCAGTAGTAGGGATCTTAACACTGAAGCTTTCTTT
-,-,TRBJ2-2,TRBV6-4,CASSVGSNTGELFF,TGTGCCAGCAGTGTCGGGTCAAACACCGGGGAGCTGTTTTTT
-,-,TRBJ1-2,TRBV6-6,CASSPGGRRYGYTF,TGTGCCAGTTCCCCGGGTGGGCGGCGATATGGCTACACCTTC
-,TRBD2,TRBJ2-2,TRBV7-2,CASSQRGGRYRELFF,TGTGCCAGCAGCCAGCGGGGCGGGAGGTACCGGGAGCTGTTTTTT
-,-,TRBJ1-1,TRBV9,CASSILLTGLVFF,TGTGCCAGCAGCATATTGCTGACAGGCCTGGTTTTCTTT
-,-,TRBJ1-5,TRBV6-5,CASSYTGDDGPQHF,TGTGCCAGCAGTTATACCGGGGATGATGGGCCCCAGCATTTT
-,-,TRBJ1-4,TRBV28,CASSSPGDEKLFF,TGTGCCAGCAGTTCCCCAGGTGATGAAAAACTGTTTTTT
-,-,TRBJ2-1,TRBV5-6,CASSLTVSGNPNNEQFF,TGTGCCAGCAGCCTGACAGTTAGCGGAAACCCGAACAATGAGCAGTTCTTC
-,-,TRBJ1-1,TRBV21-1,CASSPEQGWAFF,TGTGCCAGCAGCCCCGAGCAGGGGTGGGCTTTCTTT
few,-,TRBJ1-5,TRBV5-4,CASSLDNQPQHF,TGTGCCAGCAGCTTGGATAATCAGCCCCAGCATTTT
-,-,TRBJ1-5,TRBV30,CAWSGGGLHQPQHF,TGTGCCTGGAGCGGGGGAGGTTTGCATCAGCCCCAGCATTTT